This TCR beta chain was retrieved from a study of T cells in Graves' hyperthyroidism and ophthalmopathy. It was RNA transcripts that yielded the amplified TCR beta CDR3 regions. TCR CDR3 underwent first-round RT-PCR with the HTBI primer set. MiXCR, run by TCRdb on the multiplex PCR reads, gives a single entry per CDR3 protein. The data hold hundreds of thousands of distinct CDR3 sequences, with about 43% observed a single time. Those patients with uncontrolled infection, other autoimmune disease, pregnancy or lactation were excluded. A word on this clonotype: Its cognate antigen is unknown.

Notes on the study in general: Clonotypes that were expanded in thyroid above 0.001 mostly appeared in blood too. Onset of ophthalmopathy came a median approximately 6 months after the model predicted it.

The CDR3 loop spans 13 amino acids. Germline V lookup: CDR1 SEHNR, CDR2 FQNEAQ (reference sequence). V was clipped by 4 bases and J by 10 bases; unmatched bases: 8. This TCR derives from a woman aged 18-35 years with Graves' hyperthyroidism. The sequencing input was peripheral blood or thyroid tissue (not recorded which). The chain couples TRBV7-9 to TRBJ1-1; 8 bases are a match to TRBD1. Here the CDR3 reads CASSSRGDRLAFF. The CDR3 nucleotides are TGTGCCAGCAGCTCCCGAGGGGACAGGTTAGCTTTCTTT.